This TCR beta chain was sequenced for a study of post-analysis software for immune sequencing data. Study results and limitations: TRBV segments more frequent in patients than in controls numbered five and included TRBV5-6, TRBV5-1 and TRBV20-1. A significant reduction in normalized Chao1 diversity was observed in multiple sclerosis patients versus controls.

Libraries were made from TCR beta cDNA, and they carried unique molecular identifiers. TCRdb fed the PCR reads into MiXCR, producing one record per CDR3 protein. The data contain fewer than 850,000 distinct CDR3 sequences, approximately 30% of them seen just once; the ten biggest clones take up around 0.56%. Germline trimming cut 1 base from V and 5 bases from J; bases unmatched to any gene: 7. CDR3 length: 15 amino acids. CDR1 is MGHRA, CDR2 YSYEKL, per germline. Notes on this clonotype: Its antigen is unknown.

Sequencing was performed on blood. The TCR comes from a girl aged 5 to 17 with multiple sclerosis. V usage is TRBV4-1 and J usage is TRBJ2-7, with 8 bases lining up with TRBD1. The CDR3 is CASSQGLDRVDEQYF. CDR3 nucleotides: TGCGCCAGCAGCCAAGGTCTGGACAGGGTTGACGAGCAGTACTTC.